The clone carrying this T cell receptor (beta chain) showed up just once. The data were obtained in a study of shared clonotypes between healthy human individuals. TCRdb's copy holds only in-frame clones and misses some; the assay was immunoSEQ multiplex PCR. Of some 300,000 clones in the sample, 73% were seen once. Trimming left V 5 bases short and J 3 bases short, with 8 bases between. The V gene's germline CDR1 is LNHDA and CDR2 SQIVND (reference sequence). The CDR3 sequence is 12 residues long. This sequence joins TRBV19 and TRBJ2-7; D is undetermined. Material: memory CD4+ T cells sorted from blood. Noted subset: CD45RA-negative fraction. The TCR originated in a man aged 25-45 years in good health. The CDR3, as DNA: TGTGCCAGTAGTTCGATAGACTACGAGCAGTACTTC. Amino acid sequence: CASSSIDYEQYF.